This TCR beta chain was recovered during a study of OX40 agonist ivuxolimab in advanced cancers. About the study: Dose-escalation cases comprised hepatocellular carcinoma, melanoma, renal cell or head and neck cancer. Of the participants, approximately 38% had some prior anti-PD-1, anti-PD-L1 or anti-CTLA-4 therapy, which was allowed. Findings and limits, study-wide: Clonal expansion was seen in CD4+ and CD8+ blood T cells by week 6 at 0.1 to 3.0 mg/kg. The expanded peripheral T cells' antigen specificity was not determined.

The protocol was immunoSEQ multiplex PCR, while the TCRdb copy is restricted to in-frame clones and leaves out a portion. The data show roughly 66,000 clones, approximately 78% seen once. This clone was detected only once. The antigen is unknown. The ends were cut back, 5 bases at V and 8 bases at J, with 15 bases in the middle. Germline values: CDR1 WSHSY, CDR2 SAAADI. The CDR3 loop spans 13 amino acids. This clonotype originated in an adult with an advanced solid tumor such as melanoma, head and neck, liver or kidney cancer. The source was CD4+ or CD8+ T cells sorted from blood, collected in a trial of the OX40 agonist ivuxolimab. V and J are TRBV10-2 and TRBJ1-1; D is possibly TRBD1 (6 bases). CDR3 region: CASSSFAGTEAFF. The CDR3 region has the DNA TGCGCCAGCAGTTCGTTTGCCGGGACAGAAGCTTTCTTT.